The TCR beta chain described here comes from a study of T-cell memory formation after mild COVID-19 (dated by TCRdb to 2020 to 2022). Turning to the overall study: Most TCR sequence clusters were specific to one of the two donors. T-cell clones expanding and contracting after mild COVID-19 in a couple of donors were tracked by longitudinal TCRalpha and TCRbeta repertoire sequencing. Two young, previously healthy adult volunteers made up the cohort, one male and one female.

The investigation overall reported the following: SARS-CoV-2 specificity was not confirmed for the second-wave clones peaking on day 37. Clones that contracted from day 15 to 85 showed balanced CD4/CD8 phenotypes, whereas a second wave of clones that expanded from day 15 to 37 leaned towards CD4+. The detection of some responding clones in pre-infection memory suggests that pre-existing cross-reactive memory T cells joined the SARS-CoV-2 response. The study included only a couple of mild cases, and larger cohorts that include severe cases with pre-infection samples were judged to be necessary. Contracting CD4+ clones appeared mostly in the CM and EM memory subsets, whereas CD8+ clones were enriched in EMRA.

The cysteine opens and the phenylalanine closes a CDR3 of 16 amino acids. CDR3 DNA only is kept here, 48 bases in frame from base 1. CDR1 and CDR2 were assigned from the germline V gene as KGHSH and LQKENI. Relative to germline, V is 1 base shorter and J is 0 bases shorter, with 11 bases between their ends. The sequencer listed for this sample is Illumina NovaSeq 6000. TCRalpha and TCRbeta cDNA libraries were constructed by 5'RACE with constant-segment primers, with sample barcodes and unique molecular identifiers being introduced. Trizol reagent was used to extract RNA from every sample. Libraries were amplified in two PCR steps, with a second sample barcode and Illumina TruSeq adapters added in the second step. Sequencing of the libraries was done on an Illumina NovaSeq, producing 2 x 150 bp paired-end reads. Concerning the study's data processing: With migec v1.2.7, reads were demultiplexed and then collapsed into UMI-guided consensus sequences. Using mixcr v2.1.11, UMI consensuses were aligned to TRA and TRB V and J templates and then assembled into clonotypes. Clonotypes were classified as expanded or contracted when called significant by both edgeR and NoisET, with noise models trained on biological replicates. For edgeR calls, a false discovery rate-adjusted p below 0.01 and a log2 fold-change threshold of 1 were applied. As an exploratory analysis of dynamics, max-normalized trajectories of the 1000 most abundant clonotypes were examined with PCA combined with hierarchical clustering. Separately sequenced CD4+ and CD8+ repertoires were used to assign a CD4 or CD8 phenotype to each responding clone. Clones were called with MiXCR by TCRdb after fastp trimmed the public reads at Q25, and only in-frame beta chains were retained. Identical CDR3 protein sequences are pooled into one entry, listed with their most common genes and DNA. For this entry, the V and J calls and clone size follow TCRdb and not the study's own pipeline. The sample table holds hundreds of thousands of distinct CDR3 sequences, of which roughly 18% were seen once. 20% to 25% of the sample lies in the top ten.

Ficoll-Paque density gradient centrifugation was the method used to isolate PBMCs. In regard to this clonotype: This receptor's antigen is unknown. Within one base of it there is no much larger clone, and no base qualities were kept.

Material: PBMCs or a T cell subset sorted from them (not recorded which). The receptor was isolated from a man between 18 and 35 years old who had mild COVID-19 (a few samples of this study predate the infection). The sample titles of this study are shuffled in the database, so cell type and time point are left out; the donor was told from shared clones. The chain links TRBV18 with TRBJ2-3, and TRBD2 may be the D gene, going by 6 matching bases. The nucleotide sequence is given as TGTGCCAGCTCACCACGGACTACTTCTAGCACAGATACGCAGTATTTT. This sequence encodes CASSPRTTSSTDTQYF.